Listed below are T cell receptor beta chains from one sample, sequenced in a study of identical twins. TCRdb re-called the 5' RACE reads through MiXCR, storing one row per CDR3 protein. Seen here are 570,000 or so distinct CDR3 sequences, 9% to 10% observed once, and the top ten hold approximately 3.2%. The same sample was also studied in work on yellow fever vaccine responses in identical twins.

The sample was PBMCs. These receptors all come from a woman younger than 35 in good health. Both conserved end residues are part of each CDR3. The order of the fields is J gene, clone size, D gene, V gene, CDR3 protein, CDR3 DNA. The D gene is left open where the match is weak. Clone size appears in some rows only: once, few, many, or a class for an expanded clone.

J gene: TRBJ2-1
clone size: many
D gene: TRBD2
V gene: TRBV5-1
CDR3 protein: CASSLETGLAGGYEQFF
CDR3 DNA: TGCGCCAGCAGCTTGGAGACCGGACTAGCGGGGGGGTATGAGCAGTTCTTC

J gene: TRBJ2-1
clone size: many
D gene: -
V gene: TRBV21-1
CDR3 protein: CAIPGGPDNEQFF
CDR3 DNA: TGTGCCATCCCAGGGGGGCCCGACAATGAGCAGTTCTTC

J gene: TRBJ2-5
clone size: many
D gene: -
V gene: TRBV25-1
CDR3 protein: CASSESLGPQYF
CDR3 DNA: TGTGCCAGCAGTGAATCGCTGGGGCCCCAGTACTTC

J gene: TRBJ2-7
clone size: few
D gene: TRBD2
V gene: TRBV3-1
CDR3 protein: CASSPRVTSGPYEQYF
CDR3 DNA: TGTGCCAGCAGCCCAAGGGTGACTAGCGGTCCCTACGAGCAGTACTTC

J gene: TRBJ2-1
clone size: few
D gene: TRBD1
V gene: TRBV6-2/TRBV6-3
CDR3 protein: CASIQARGPHNEQFF
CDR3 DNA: TGTGCCAGCATCCAAGCCAGGGGGCCCCACAATGAGCAGTTCTTC

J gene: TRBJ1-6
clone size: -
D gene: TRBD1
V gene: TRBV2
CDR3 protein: CASSEGTGVNSPLHF
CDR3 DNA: TGTGCCAGCAGTGAAGGGACAGGGGTAAATTCACCCCTCCACTTT

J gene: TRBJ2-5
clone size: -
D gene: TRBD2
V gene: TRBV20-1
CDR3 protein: CSAAGSGGETQYF
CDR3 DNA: TGCAGTGCTGCCGGGAGCGGGGGTGAGACCCAGTACTTC

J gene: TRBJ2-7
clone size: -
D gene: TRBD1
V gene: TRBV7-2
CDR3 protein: CASSWGTDAYEQYF
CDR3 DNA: TGTGCCAGCAGCTGGGGGACAGATGCCTACGAGCAGTACTTC

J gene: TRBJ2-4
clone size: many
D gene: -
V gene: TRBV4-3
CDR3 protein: CASSQEAWTLAKNIQYF
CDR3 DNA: TGCGCCAGCAGCCAAGAGGCATGGACCTTAGCCAAAAACATTCAGTACTTC

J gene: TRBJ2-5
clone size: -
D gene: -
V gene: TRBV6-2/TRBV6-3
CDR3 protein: CASTPLGARETQYF
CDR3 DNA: TGTGCCAGCACCCCCTTAGGAGCCAGGGAGACCCAGTACTTC

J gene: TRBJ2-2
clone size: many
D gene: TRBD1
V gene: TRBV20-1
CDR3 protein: CSASDRVGELFF
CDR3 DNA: TGCAGTGCTTCCGACAGGGTAGGGGAGCTGTTTTTT

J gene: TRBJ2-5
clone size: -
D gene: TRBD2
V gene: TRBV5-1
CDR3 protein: CASSSAGAKGETQYF
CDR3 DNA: TGCGCCAGCAGCTCAGCGGGGGCGAAGGGAGAGACCCAGTACTTC

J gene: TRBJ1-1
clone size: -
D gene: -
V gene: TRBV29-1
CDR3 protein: CSVVWGNTEAFF
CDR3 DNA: TGCAGCGTTGTATGGGGGAACACTGAAGCTTTCTTT

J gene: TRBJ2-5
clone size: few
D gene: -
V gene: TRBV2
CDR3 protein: CASRWSGETQYF
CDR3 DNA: TGTGCCAGCCGGTGGTCGGGGGAGACCCAGTACTTC

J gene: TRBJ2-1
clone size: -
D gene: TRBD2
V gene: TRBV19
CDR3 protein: CASHATSDEQFF
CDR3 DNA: TGTGCCAGTCATGCCACTAGCGATGAGCAGTTCTTC

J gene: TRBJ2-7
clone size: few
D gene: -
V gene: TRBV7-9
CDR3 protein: CASSFFDRSYEQYF
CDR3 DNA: TGTGCCAGCAGCTTCTTCGACCGTTCCTACGAGCAGTACTTC

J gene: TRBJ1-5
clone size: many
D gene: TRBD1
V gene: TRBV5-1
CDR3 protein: CASSWTGDSNQPQHF
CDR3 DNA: TGCGCCAGCAGCTGGACAGGGGATAGCAATCAGCCCCAGCATTTT

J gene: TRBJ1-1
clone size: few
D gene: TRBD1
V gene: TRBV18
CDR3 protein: CASSPPDRGQAFF
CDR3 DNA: TGTGCCAGCTCACCACCGGACAGGGGGCAAGCTTTCTTT

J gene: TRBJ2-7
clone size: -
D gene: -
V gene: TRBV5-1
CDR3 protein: CASSLAGFSHEQYF
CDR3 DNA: TGCGCCAGCAGCTTGGCCGGGTTCAGCCACGAGCAGTACTTC

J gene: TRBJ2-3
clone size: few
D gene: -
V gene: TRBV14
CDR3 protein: CASSDEQGGFADTQYF
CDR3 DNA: TGTGCCAGCAGCGACGAACAGGGAGGATTCGCAGATACGCAGTATTTT